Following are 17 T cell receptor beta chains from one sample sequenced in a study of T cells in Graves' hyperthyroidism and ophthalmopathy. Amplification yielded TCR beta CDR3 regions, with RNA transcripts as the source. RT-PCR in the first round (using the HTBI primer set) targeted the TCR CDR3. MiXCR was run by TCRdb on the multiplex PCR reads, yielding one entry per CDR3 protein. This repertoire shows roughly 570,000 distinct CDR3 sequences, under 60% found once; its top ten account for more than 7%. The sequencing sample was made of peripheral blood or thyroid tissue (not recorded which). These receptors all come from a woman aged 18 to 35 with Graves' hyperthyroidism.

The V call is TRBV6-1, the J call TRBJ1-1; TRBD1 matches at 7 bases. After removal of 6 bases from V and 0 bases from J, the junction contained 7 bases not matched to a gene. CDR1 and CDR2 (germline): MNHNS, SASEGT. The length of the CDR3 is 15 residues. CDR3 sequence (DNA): TGTGCCAGCAGGGAGACAGGGCCCATGAACACTGAAGCTTTCTTT. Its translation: CASRETGPMNTEAFF.

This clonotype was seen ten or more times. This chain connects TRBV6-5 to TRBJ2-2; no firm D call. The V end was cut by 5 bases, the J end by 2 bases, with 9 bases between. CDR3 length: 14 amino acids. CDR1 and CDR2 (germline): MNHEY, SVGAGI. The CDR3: CASSHSSNTGELFF. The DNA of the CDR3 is TGTGCCAGCAGTCATTCAAGTAACACCGGGGAGCTGTTTTTT.

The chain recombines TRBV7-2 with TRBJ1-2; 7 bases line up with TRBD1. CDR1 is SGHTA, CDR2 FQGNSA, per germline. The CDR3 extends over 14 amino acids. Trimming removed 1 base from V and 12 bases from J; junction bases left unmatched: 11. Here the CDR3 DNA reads TGTGCCAGCAGCTTAGTTGGGACAGCCTCTGGAAACACCTTC. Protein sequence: CASSLVGTASGNTF.

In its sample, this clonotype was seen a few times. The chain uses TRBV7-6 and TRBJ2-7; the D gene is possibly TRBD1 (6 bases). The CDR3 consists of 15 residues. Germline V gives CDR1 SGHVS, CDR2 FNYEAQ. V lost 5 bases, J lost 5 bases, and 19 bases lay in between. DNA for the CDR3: TGTGCCAGCAGCCTTACAGGGCCGTCTGGACACGAGCAGTACTTC. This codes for CASSLTGPSGHEQYF.

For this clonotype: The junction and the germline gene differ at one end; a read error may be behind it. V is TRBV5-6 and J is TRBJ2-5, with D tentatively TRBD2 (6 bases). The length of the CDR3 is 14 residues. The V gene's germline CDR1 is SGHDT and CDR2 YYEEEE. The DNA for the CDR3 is TGTGCCAGCAGGTTCGGCGGGGCTTGGGAGACCCAGTACTTT. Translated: CASRFGGAWETQYF. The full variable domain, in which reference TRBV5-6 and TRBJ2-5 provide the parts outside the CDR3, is DAGVTQSPTHLIKTRGQQVTLRCSPKSGHDTVSWYQQALGQGPQFIFQYYEEEERQRGNFPDRFSGHQFPNYSSELNVNALLLGDSALYLCASRFGGAWETQYFGPGTRLLVL.

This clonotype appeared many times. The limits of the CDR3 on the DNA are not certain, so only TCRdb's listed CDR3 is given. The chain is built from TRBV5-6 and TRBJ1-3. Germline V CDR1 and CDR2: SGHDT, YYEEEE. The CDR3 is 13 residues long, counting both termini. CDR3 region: CASSFGDGAGSYF.

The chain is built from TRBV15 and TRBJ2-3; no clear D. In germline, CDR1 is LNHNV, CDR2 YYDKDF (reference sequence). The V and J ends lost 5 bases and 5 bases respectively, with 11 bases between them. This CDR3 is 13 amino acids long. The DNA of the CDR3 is TGTGCCACCAGCGGTCACAGTCTAGATACGCAGTATTTT. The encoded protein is CATSGHSLDTQYF.

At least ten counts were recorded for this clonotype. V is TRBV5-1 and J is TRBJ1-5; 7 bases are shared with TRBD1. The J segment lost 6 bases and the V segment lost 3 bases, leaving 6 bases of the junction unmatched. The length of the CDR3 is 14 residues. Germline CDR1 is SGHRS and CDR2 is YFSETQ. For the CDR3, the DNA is TGCGCCAGCAGCTGGTCAGGGGGTAGTCAGCCCCAGCATTTT. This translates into CASSWSGGSQPQHF.

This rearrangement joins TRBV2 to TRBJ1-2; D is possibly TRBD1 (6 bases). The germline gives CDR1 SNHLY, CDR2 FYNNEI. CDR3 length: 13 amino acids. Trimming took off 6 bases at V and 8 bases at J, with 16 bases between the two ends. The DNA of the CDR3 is TGTGCCAGCAGCCCGGCCGGGGGGCGCGGCTACACCTTC. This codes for CASSPAGGRGYTF.

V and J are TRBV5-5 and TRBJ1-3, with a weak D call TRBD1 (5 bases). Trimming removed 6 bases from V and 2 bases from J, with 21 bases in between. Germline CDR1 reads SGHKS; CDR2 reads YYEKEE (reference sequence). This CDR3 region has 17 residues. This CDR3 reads CASILQWDGSAGNTIYF. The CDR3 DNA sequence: TGTGCCAGCATCCTACAGTGGGACGGCAGTGCTGGAAACACCATATATTTT.

The CDR3 DNA reads TGTGCCAGCAGCTTAGACGGGGGGATCGCTTTCTTT. This sequence encodes CASSLDGGIAFF. The chain employs TRBV7-8 and TRBJ1-1, with TRBD1 as a possible D gene (5 bases). V lost 1 base and J lost 11, with 11 bases in between. CDR1 is SGHVS, CDR2 FQNEAQ, per germline. The CDR3 totals 12 residues.

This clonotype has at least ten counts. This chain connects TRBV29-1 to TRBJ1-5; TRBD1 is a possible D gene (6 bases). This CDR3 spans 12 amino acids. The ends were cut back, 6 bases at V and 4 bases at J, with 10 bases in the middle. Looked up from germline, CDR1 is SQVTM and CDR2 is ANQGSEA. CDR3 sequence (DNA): TGCAGCGTCGGACAGTGGAATCAGCCCCAGCATTTT. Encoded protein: CSVGQWNQPQHF.

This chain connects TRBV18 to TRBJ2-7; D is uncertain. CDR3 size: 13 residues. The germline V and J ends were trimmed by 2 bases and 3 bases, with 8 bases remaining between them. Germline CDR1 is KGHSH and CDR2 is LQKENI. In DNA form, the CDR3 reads TGTGCCAGCTCACCAATAGACAACTACGAGCAGTACTTC. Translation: CASSPIDNYEQYF.

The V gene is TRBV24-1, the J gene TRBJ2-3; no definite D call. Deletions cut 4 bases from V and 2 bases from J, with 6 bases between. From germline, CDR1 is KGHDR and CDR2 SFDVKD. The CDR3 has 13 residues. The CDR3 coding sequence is TGTGCCACCAGTGAGCCCCCCACAGATACGCAGTATTTT. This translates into CATSEPPTDTQYF.

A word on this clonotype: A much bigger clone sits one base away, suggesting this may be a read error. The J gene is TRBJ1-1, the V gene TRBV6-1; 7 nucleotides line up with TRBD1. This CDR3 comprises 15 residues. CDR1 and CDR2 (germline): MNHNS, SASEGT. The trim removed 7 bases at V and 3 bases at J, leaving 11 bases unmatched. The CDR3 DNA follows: TGTGCCAGCAAGGGGGAACAGGGGATTGACACTGAAGCTTTCTTT. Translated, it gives CASKGEQGIDTEAFF.

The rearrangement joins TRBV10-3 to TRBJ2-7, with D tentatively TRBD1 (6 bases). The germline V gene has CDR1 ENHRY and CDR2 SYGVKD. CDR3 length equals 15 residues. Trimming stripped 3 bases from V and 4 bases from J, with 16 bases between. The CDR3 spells CAISELQGTTYEQYF. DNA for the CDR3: TGTGCCATCAGTGAACTCCAGGGGACCACTTACGAGCAGTACTTC.

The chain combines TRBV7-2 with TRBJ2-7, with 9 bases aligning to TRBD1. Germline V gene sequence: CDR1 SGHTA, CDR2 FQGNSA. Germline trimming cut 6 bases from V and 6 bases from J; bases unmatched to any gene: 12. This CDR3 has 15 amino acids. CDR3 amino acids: CASSFTGTGSGEQYF. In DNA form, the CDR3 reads TGTGCCAGCAGTTTTACCGGGACAGGGTCGGGCGAGCAGTACTTC.